This T cell receptor beta chain was found in a study of T-cell reconstitution after alpha-beta-depleted transplantation in children. Preparing the TCRbeta library involved the use of unique molecular identifiers. TCRdb independently ran MiXCR on the PCR reads; one entry per CDR3 protein. The repertoire holds tens of thousands of distinct CDR3 sequences, with about a sixth as singletons. This clonotype was seen a few times. The antigen is unknown. V lost 0 bases and J lost 7, with 18 bases in between. The CDR3 has 16 residues. The germline CDR1 and CDR2 sequences are SGHRS and YFSETQ. Study observations and caveats: The study traced high day-60 TCRbeta diversity in some patients to surviving recipient T cells and thymic progenitors.

This sequence was found in a male patient between 2 and 9 years old who had a stem cell transplant for acute lymphoblastic leukemia, so the T cells may come from the graft donor. This chain connects TRBV5-1 to TRBJ2-3; D remains unclear. Sequencing used PBMCs, mostly from graft donor cells, obtained 360 days after TCRalphabeta/CD19-depleted stem cell transplant. The CDR3 bases are TGCGCCAGCAGCTTGGCCGACTCACGGATCCCACATACGCAGTATTTT. Amino acid sequence: CASSLADSRIPHTQYF.